These 5 T cell receptor beta chains originate from one sample sequenced in a study of early T cells in non-severe SARS-CoV-2 infection. TCRdb called the 5' RACE reads again in MiXCR, with one record for every CDR3 protein. The table lists about 97,000 distinct CDR3 sequences, approximately 11% of them singletons. Here the sequenced sample was whole blood, taken at baseline. These receptors came from an adult who was a healthcare worker with PCR-confirmed SARS-CoV-2 infection or an uninfected control (not recorded which).

At least ten counts were recorded for this clonotype. This chain links TRBV9 with TRBJ2-2; TRBD2 agrees at 7 bases. Trimming took 0 bases from V and 5 from J; bases not matched to a gene: 7. Germline V gene lookup returns CDR1 SGDLS and CDR2 YYNGEE. The CDR3 is made up of 16 amino acids. The CDR3 loop reads CASSVVRGGQTGELFF. The CDR3 DNA follows: TGTGCCAGCAGCGTAGTACGGGGAGGGCAAACCGGGGAGCTGTTTTTT.

V usage is TRBV29-1 and J usage is TRBJ2-5; 7 bases match TRBD1. The CDR3 is 13 residues long. V lost 5 bases and J lost 7; bases outside the gene matches: 10. In germline, CDR1 is SQVTM, CDR2 ANQGSEA. CDR3 nucleotides: TGCAGCGTTCTGACAGGGCGACTCGGGACCCAGTACTTC. This encodes CSVLTGRLGTQYF.

This clonotype has at least ten counts. V is TRBV25-1 and J is TRBJ1-2, with 7 bases fitting TRBD1. This CDR3 comprises 15 residues. In germline, CDR1 is MGHDK, CDR2 SYGVNS. After removal of 4 bases from V and 3 bases from J, the junction contained 8 bases not matched to a gene. The DNA for the CDR3 is TGTGCCAGCAGTGCCTCAAACAGGGGCGACTATGGCTACACCTTC. This translates into CASSASNRGDYGYTF.

There are many counts of this clonotype. This sequence joins TRBV29-1 and TRBJ1-4; D is uncertain. With 4 bases removed from V and 8 bases from J, the gap between germline ends came to 5 bases. CDR3 length equals 10 residues. Germline V gene lookup returns CDR1 SQVTM and CDR2 ANQGSEA. CDR3 DNA sequence: TGCAGCGTTGGAACAGAAAAACTGTTTTTT. It is translated as CSVGTEKLFF.

The chain recombines TRBV4-3 with TRBJ2-3; TRBD2 matches 15 bases. Germline V lookup: CDR1 LGHNA, CDR2 YSLEER. The CDR3 length is 18 residues. V trimming: 0 bases; J trimming: 3 bases; junction bases outside the gene matches: 4. The CDR3 DNA reads TGCGCCAGCAGCCAAGATCTCGGACTAGCGGGAGGGACAGATACGCAGTATTTT. Protein: CASSQDLGLAGGTDTQYF.